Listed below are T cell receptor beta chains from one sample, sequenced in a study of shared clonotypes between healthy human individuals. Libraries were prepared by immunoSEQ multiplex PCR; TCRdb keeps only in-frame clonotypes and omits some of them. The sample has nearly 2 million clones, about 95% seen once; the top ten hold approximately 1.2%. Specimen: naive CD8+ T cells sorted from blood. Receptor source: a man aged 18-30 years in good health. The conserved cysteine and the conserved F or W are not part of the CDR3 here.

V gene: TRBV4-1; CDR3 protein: ASSQGAGGNEQF
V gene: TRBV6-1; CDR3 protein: ASSAAERGTGELF
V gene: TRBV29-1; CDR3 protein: SVEGGSGNTQY
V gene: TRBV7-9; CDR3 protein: ASSLDNAYEQY
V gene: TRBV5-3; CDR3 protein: ARSLGSTGPAEY
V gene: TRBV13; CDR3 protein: ASRSSGVRPF
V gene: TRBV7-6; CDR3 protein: ASSPGQGPYEQY
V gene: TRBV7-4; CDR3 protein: ASSLAGRNSGNTIY
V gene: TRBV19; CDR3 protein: ASSIGTGLFYEQY
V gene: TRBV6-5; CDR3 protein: ASSYLGEGTGNTIY
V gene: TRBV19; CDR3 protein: ASSALQGPGDGYT
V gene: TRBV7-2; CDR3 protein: ASSLRDGVYGYT
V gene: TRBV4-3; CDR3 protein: ASSQAVAAAGYT
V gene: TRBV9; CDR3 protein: ASSAQQGQGGANVLT
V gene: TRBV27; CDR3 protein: ASSLGGGYEQY
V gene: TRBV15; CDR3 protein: ATSRDDRGSPEAF
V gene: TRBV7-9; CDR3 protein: ASSGDRGNTGELF
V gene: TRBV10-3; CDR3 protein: AISGLAGNNEQF
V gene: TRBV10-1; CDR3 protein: ASSDPPGLAPDEQF
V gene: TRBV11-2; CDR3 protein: ASSLAGGPDEQY
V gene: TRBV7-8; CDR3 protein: ASSLSVREPNTGELF
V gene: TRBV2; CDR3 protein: ASDGDTQY
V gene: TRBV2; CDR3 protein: ASTPSGLKETQY
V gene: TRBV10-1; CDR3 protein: ASSDGTGPYEQY
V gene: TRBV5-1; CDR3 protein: ASSLNPVFEAF
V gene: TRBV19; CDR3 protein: ASSAGTFYEQY
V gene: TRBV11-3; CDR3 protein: ASRTQGPAGELF
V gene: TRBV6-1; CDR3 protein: ASSPGPYTGELF
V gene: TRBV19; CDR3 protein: ASSIDRESYEQY
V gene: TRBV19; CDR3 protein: ASSITSSYEQY
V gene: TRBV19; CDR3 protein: ASSTDRDYEQY
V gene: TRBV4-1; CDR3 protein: ASSQDPGTGSNEQY
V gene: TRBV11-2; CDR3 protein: ASSLGGSPLH
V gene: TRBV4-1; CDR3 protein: ASSQGGQGGEQY
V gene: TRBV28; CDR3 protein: ASSPFPGTTLNYGYT
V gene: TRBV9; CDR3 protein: ASSSMPGTSVLETQY
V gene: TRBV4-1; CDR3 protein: ASSQAGTVGGSEQY
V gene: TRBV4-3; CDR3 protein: ASSQARNNYNEQF
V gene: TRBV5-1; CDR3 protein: ASSPDRLNEKLF
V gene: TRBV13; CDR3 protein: ASSSTGEPNQPQH
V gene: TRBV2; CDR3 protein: ASSEAAALAGYGYT
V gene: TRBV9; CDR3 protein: ASSVGTLNTGELF
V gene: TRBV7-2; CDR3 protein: ASRPLPESGYEQY
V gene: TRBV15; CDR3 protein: ATSTGPPGIHEQF
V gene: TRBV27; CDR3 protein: ASREARDAARETQY
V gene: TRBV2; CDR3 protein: ASSEWLVYEQY
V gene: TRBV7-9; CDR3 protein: ASSPPVSAGALTYEQY
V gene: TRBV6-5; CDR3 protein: ASSFREEGYGYT
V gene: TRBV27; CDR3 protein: ASSWDRDYGYT
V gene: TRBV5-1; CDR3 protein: ASSLGVRAGGDEQY
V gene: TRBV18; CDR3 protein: ASSPEAGVQPQH
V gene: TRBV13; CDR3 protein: ASSPYMEEGTQY
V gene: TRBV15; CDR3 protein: ATSRDLLVGSYEQY
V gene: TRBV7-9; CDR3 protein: ASSLEGTHKGIYEQY
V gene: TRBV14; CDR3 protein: ASSQDRSSETQY
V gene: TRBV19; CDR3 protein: ASSIPALGGTEAF
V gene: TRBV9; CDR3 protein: ASSLEGGNTIY
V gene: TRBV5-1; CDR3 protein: ASSPRPDRGPYYEQY
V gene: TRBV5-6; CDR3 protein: ASSSVGYEQY